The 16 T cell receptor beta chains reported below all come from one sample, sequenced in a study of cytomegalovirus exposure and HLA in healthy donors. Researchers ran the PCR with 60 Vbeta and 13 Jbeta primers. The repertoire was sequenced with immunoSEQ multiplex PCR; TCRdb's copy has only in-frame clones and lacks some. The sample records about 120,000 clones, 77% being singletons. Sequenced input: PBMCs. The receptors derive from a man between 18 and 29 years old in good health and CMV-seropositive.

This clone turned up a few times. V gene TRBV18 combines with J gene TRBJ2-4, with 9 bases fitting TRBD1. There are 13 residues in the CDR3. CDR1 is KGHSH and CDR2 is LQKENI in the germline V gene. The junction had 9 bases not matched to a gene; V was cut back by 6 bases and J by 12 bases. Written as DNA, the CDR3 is TGTGCCAGCTCCCCGGACAGGGGCCACAGTCAGTACTTC. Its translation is CASSPDRGHSQYF.

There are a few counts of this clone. The CDR3 nucleotides read TGTGCCTGGACCCTAGCGGGAGGGCGATATGAGCAGTTCTTC. Its protein product is CAWTLAGGRYEQFF. The chain has TRBV30 and TRBJ2-1; 12 bases are a match to TRBD2. The CDR3 is made up of 14 amino acids. V lost 4 bases, J lost 8 bases, and 6 bases stayed unmatched. The germline V gene encodes CDR1 GTSNPN and CDR2 SVGIG (reference sequence). Combining the CDR3 with reference TRBV30 and TRBJ2-1 gives the whole variable domain SQTIHQWPATLVQPVGSPLSLECTVEGTSNPNLYWYRQAAGRGLQLLFYSVGIGQISSEVPQNLSASRPQDRQFILSSKKLLLSDSGFYLCAWTLAGGRYEQFFGPGTRLTVL.

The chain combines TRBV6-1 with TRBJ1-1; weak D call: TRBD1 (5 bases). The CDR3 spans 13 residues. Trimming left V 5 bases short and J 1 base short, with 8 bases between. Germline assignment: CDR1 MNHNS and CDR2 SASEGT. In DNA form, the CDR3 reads TGTGCCAGCAGTTTCAGGGAGAACACTGAAGCTTTCTTT. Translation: CASSFRENTEAFF.

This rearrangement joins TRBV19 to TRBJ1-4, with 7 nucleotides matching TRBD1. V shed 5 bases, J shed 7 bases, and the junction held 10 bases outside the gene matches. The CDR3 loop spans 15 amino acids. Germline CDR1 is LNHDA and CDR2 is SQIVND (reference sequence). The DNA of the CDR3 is TGTGCCAGTAGTTCTTCGACAGGGCGGGGTGAAAAACTGTTTTTT. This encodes CASSSSTGRGEKLFF.

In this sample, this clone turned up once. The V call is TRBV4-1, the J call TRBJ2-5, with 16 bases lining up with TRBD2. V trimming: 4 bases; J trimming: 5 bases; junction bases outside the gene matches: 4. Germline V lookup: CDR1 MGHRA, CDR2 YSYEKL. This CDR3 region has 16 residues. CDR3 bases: TGCGCCAGCAGCCCGGGACTAGCGGGGGGGCCGGAGACCCAGTACTTC. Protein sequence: CASSPGLAGGPETQYF.

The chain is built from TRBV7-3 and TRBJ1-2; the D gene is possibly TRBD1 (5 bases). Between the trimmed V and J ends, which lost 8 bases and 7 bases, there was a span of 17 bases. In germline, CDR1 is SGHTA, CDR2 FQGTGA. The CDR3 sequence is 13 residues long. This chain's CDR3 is CASGGVGGAGYTF. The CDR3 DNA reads TGTGCCAGCGGCGGGGTTGGCGGGGCTGGCTACACCTTC.

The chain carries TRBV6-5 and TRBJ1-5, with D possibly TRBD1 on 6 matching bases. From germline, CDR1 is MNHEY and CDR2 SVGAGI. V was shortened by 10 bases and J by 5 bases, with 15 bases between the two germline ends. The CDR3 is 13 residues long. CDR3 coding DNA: TGTGCCACCTCACAGGGTGGGTATCAGCCCCAGCATTTT. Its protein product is CATSQGGYQPQHF.

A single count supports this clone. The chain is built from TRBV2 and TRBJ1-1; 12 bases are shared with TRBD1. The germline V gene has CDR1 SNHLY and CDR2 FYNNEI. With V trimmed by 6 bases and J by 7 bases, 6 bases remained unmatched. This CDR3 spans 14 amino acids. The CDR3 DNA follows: TGTGCCAGCAGCAAGGGACAGGGGGCGATTGAAGCTTTCTTT. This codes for CASSKGQGAIEAFF.

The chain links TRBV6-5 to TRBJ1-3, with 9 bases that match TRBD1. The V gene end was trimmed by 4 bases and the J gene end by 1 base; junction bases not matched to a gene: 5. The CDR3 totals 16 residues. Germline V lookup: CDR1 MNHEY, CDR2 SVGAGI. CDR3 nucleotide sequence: TGTGCCAGCAGTTTCCGGGACAGGGCTTCTGGAAACACCATATATTTT. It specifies CASSFRDRASGNTIYF.

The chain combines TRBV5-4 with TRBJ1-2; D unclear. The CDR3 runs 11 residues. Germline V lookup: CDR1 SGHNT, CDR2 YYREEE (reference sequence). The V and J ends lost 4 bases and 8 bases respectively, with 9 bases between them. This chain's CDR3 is CASSRVAGYTF. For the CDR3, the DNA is TGTGCCAGCAGCCGGGTGGCGGGCTACACCTTC.

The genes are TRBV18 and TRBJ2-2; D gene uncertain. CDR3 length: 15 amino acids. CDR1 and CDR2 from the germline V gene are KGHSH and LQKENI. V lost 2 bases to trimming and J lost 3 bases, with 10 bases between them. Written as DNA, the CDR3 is TGTGCCAGCTCACCAACAGCCCGATACACCGGGGAGCTGTTTTTT. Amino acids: CASSPTARYTGELFF.

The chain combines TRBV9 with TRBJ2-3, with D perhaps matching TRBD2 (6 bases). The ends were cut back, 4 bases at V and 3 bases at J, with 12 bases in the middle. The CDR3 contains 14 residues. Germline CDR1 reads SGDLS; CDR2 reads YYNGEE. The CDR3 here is CASSSRTNTDTQYF. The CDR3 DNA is TGTGCCAGCAGCTCTCGGACTAATACAGATACGCAGTATTTT.

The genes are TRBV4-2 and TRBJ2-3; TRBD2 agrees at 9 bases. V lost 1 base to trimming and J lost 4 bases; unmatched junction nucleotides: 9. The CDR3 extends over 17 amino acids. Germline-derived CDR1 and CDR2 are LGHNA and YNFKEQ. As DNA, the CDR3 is TGTGCCAGCAGCCAAGCGTCAGCGGGAGGTAGAGCAGATACGCAGTATTTT. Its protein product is CASSQASAGGRADTQYF.

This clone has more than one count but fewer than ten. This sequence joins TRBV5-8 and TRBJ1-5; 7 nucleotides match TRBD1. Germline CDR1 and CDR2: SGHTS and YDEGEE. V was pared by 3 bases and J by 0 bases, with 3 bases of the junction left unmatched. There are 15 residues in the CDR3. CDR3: CASSSGQYSNQPQHF. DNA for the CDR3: TGTGCCAGCAGCTCGGGACAGTATAGCAATCAGCCCCAGCATTTT.

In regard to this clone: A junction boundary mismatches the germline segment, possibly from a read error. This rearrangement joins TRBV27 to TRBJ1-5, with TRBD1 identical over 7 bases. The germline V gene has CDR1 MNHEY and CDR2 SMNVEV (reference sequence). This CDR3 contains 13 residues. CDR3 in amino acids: CASSWGQYQAQHF. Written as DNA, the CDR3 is TGTGCCAGCAGTTGGGGACAGTATCAGGCCCAGCATTTT.

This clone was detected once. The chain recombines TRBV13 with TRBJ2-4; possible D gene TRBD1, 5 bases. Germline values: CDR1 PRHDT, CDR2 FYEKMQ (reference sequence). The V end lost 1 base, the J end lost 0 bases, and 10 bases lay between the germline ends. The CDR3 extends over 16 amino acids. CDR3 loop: CASSLVQGRAKNIQYF. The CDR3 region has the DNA TGTGCCAGCAGCTTAGTTCAGGGCAGAGCCAAAAACATTCAGTACTTC.